Shown below are 4 T cell receptor beta chains from a single sample sequenced in a study of T cell responses to AZD1222 COVID-19 vaccine (dated by TCRdb to the early 2020s). The intended sense of this specimen's time point label: about 28 days (+/-7) after the second vaccine dose. The library was generated by the immunoSEQ multiplex PCR assay. The immuneACCESS repertoire file appears here via TCRdb, limited to in-frame rearrangements. These files lack a portion of the clones; in checked studies, under half of the deficit traces to unresolved V genes, and the cause of the others is not known. For this sample the table gives 200,000 or so clones, of which approximately 93% were detected only once. 1% of the sample comes from the top ten. This material consisted of peripheral blood, taken 28 days after the second AZD1222 dose. The origin of the receptors is an adult who received the AZD1222 COVID-19 vaccine.

The chain carries TRBV9 and TRBJ2-5; D may be TRBD1 or TRBD2 (5 bases each). Trimming took off 6 bases at V and 5 bases at J, with 17 bases between the two ends. Germline CDR1 reads SGDLS; CDR2 reads YYNGEE. There are 14 residues in the CDR3. The CDR3 loop reads CASTRGLYGETQYF. The CDR3 DNA sequence: TGTGCCAGCACACGGGGCCTATATGGGGAGACCCAGTACTTC.

This clone has just one count. The chain couples TRBV11-3 to TRBJ1-2; D possibly corresponds to TRBD1 (5 bases). Trimming pared 0 bases from V and 4 bases from J, leaving 18 bases between. The CDR3 runs to 17 residues. CDR1 is SGHNT and CDR2 is YENEEA in the germline V gene. The CDR3 reads CASSLEWDRITSYGYTF. Written as DNA, the CDR3 is TGTGCCAGCAGCTTAGAGTGGGACCGAATTACGTCCTATGGCTACACCTTC.

The chain uses TRBV5-1 and TRBJ2-4; D is perhaps TRBD1 or TRBD2 (5 bases each). Germline V gene data show CDR1 as SGHRS and CDR2 as YFSETQ. The CDR3 extends over 16 amino acids. Trimming stripped 3 bases from V and 6 bases from J, with 19 bases between. CDR3 nucleotides: TGCGCCAGCAGCTCCTTGCAAGGGGACGGTCGAAACATTCAGTACTTC. This sequence encodes CASSSLQGDGRNIQYF.

This clone was counted between two and nine times. The rearrangement joins TRBV7-8 to TRBJ1-4; D is ambiguous. Deletions cut 1 base from V and 2 bases from J, with 8 bases between. Germline V gene sequence: CDR1 SGHVS, CDR2 FQNEAQ. This CDR3 comprises 15 residues. The chain's CDR3 is CASSLERFTNEKLFF. The CDR3 DNA is TGTGCCAGCAGCTTAGAGCGTTTCACTAATGAAAAACTGTTTTTT.